The clone carrying this T cell receptor (beta chain) has only a few counts. As yet, its antigen is unknown. Because the CDR3 is missing its conserved closing phenylalanine or tryptophan, this is likely a read error. The limits of the CDR3 on the DNA are not certain, so only TCRdb's listed CDR3 is given. The sample is drawn from a study of T-cell memory formation after mild COVID-19. Looking at the study overall: Each donor largely had its own TCR clusters.

Counting both end residues, the CDR3 totals 11 amino acids. The germline V gene has CDR1 SNHLY and CDR2 FYNNEI. Whole-study results and caveats: There was no confirmation that second-wave clones peaking on day 37 were SARS-CoV-2 specific. Contracting clones from day 15 to 85 had balanced CD4/CD8; later expanders favoured CD4+.

5'RACE with constant-segment primers yielded barcoded, UMI-tagged TCR alpha and TCR beta cDNA libraries. Each CDR3 protein gets one entry after TCRdb re-called the 5' RACE reads with MiXCR. The data contain about 390,000 distinct CDR3 sequences, approximately 15% of them singletons. The sequenced sample consisted of PBMCs or a T cell subset sorted from them (not recorded which). The TCR was taken from a man in his late teens or twenties who had mild COVID-19 (a few samples of this study predate the infection). Cell type and time point are not known. The rearrangement joins TRBV2 to TRBJ1-4; the table assigns TRBD1, which was not confirmed against the DNA. The CDR3 spells CASTWTGPTTI.